This T cell receptor (beta chain) was sequenced in a study of CD8+ T cells in alopecia areata. As for the study in general: The share of scalp area affected provided the severity score for treated patients.

The study, taken as a whole, reports: Only one nonresponder was present, which leaves the link between baseline CD8+ expansion and response uncertain.

Extraction of RNA preceded its reverse transcription into cDNA, which served as the sequencing template. Generated by immunoSEQ multiplex PCR, the TCRdb table keeps only in-frame clones and is missing some. The table shows 150,000 to 200,000 clones, with about three fifths occurring only once. As for treatment: oral pan-JAK inhibitor, 5-10 mg twice daily. Trimming took 5 bases from V and 5 from J; bases not matched to a gene: 2. This CDR3 region has 12 residues. Germline V CDR1 and CDR2: SNHLY, FYNNEI. In regard to this clone: Its antigen is currently unknown.

The starting material was CD4+ T cells sorted from blood, obtained at week 24, from a patient treated with tofacitinib. The gene calls are TRBV2 and TRBJ2-7; TRBD1 agrees at 8 bases. The TCR was taken from a human donor with alopecia areata. CDR3: CASSRTGNEQYF. CDR3 bases: TGTGCCAGCAGTCGGACAGGGAACGAGCAGTACTTC.